The entry below describes one TCR beta chain. Assay: immunoSEQ multiplex PCR; the TCRdb copy retains only in-frame clones and omits some. The sample yields 150,000 to 200,000 clones, roughly 82% seen once. These data belong to a study of blood T cell repertoires in COVID-19. This CDR3 is 15 amino acids long. Germline lookup yields CDR1 SGHTA and CDR2 FQGNSA. J was trimmed by 1 base and V by 7 bases; bases with no gene match: 5. The V gene is TRBV7-2, the J gene TRBJ2-2; 8 bases line up with TRBD2. The specimen was peripheral blood. The TCR was taken from a woman between 65 and 79 years old with acute or convalescent COVID-19. The CDR3 region has the DNA TGTGCCAGCAACCTCAGCGGGGGGAACACCGGGGAGCTGTTTTTT. Amino acids: CASNLSGGNTGELFF.